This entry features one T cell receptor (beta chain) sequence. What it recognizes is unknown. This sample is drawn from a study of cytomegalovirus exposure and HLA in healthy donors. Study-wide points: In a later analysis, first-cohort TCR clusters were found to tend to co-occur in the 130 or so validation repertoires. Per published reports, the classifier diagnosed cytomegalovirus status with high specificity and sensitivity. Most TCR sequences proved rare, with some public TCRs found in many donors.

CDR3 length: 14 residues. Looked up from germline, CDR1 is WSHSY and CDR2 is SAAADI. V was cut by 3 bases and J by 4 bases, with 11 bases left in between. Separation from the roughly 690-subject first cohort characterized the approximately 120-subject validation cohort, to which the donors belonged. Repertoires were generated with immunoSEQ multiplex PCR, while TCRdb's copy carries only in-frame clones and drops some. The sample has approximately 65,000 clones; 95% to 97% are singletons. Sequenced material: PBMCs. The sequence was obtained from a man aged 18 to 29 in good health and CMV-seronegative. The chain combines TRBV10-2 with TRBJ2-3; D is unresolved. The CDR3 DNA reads TGCGCCAGCAGTGATCGGAGTATATCAGATACGCAGTATTTT. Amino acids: CASSDRSISDTQYF.